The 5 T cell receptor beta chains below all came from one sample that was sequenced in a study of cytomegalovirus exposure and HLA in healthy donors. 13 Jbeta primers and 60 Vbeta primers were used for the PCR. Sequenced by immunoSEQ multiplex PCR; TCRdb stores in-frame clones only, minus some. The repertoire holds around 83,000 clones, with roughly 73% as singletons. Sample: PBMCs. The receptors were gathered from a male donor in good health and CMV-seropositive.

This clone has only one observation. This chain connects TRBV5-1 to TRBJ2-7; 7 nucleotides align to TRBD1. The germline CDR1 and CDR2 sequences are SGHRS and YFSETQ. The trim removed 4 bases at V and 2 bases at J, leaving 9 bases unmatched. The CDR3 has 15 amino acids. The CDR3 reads CASSATTGNPYEQYF. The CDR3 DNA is TGCGCCAGCAGCGCAACGACAGGGAATCCCTACGAGCAGTACTTC.

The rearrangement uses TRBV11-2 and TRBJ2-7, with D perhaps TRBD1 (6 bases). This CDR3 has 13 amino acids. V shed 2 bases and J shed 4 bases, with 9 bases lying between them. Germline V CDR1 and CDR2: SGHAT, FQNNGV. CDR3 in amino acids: CASSLLQGYEQYF. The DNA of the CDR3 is TGTGCCAGCAGCTTACTACAGGGTTACGAGCAGTACTTC.

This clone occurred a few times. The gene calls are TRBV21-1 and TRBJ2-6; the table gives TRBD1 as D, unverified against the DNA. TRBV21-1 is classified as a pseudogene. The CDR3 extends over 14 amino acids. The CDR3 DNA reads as TGTGCCAGCAGCTCGTCCCGGGACAGGTTACCCCTGACTTTC. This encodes CASSSSRDRLPLTF.

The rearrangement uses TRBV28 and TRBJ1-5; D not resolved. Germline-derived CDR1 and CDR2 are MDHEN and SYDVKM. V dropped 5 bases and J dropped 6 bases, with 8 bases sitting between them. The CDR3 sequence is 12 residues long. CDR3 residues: CASSRGSQPQHF. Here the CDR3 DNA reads TGTGCCAGCAGTCGGGGTAGTCAGCCCCAGCATTTT.

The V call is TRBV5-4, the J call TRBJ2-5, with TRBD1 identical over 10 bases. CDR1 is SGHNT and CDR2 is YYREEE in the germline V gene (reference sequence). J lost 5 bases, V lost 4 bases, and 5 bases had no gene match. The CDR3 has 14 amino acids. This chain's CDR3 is CASSLPDRGETQYF. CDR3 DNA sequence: TGTGCCAGCAGCCTGCCGGACAGGGGGGAGACCCAGTACTTC.